This TCR beta chain stems from a study of cytomegalovirus exposure and HLA in healthy donors. Both 60 Vbeta primers and 13 Jbeta primers went into the PCR. Libraries were prepared by immunoSEQ multiplex PCR; TCRdb keeps only in-frame clonotypes and omits some of them. The sample includes some 150,000 clones, 82% of them seen just once. To note about this clone: Its antigen remains unidentified.

The CDR3 contains 15 residues. The V gene's germline CDR1 is SGDLS and CDR2 YYNGEE. V lost 0 bases and J 3 bases, leaving 9 bases between the germline ends. Overall study results and limits: Apparent HLA restriction characterized most CMV-associated TCR beta chains in a later analysis.

The chain employs TRBV9 and TRBJ2-2, with D unclear. The sequenced sample was PBMCs. The clonotype was recovered from a woman aged 45-65 years in good health and CMV-seropositive. The chain's CDR3 is CASSVASGYTGELFF. The CDR3, as DNA: TGTGCCAGCAGCGTAGCGTCCGGGTACACCGGGGAGCTGTTTTTT.